The entry below gives a single T cell receptor beta chain sequence along with its context. This receptor's antigen is unknown. Per-nucleotide qualities are absent, and no much larger clonotype sits a single base away. These data originate in a study of cytotoxic CD8 clonotypes in ibrutinib-treated CLL listed by TCRdb under 2021. Background for the entire study: The cohort had 11 relapsed/refractory and some 15 treatment-naive patients; approximately 18 were IGHV unmutated. Longitudinal samples were obtainable from about 30% of the roughly 90 participants in the trial. Every remission and progressive disease sample was obtained while ibrutinib was still being received by the patients. On average, each sample had roughly 230,000 productive templates and tens of thousands of productive rearrangements. Cryopreserved peripheral blood mononuclear cells were obtained prior to treatment, at the time of response, and at either disease progression or sustained remission. The response samples were drawn at a median of roughly eleven months into treatment, with a range of about 6 to 40 months. Responses were partial in around 24 patients and complete in 2; after median 68 months follow-up, about 14 stayed in remission and roughly twelve progressed. What the research found in general, with its limitations: Clonality increased at ibrutinib response, stayed stable in sustained remission, and fell back toward baseline at progression. At baseline, clonality was higher than in age-matched healthy donors and showed a strong correlation with circulating CD8+ T-cell counts. Sampling times were not matched between sustained-remission and progressing patients, and lymph node repertoires were not studied. Public clonotypes were rare and either shrank or stayed stable during treatment, and the rise in clonality at ibrutinib response reflected expansion of private clonotypes.

The time point label for this specimen denotes: roughly 23 months on ibrutinib. For TCR beta library preparation, roughly 2.2 micrograms of genomic DNA were isolated from cryopreserved PBMCs. Longitudinal blood samples from CLL patients receiving ibrutinib monotherapy were subjected to high-throughput TCR beta sequencing. The patients took part in an open-label, single-center phase 2 trial of ibrutinib monotherapy. A MiSeq instrument was used for deep resolution sequencing, which targeted depths ranging from 1 in 1 million up to 1 in 200,000 T cells, with coverage averaging 10x for each clonotype. The immunoSEQ hsTCRB Kit was used to generate the TCR beta libraries. The published analysis was carried out like this. Data were analyzed with ImmunoSEQ Data Assistant and ImmunoSEQ Analyzer, with V, D and J genes assigned per IMGT definitions. Clonality, with values ranging from 0 to 1, was calculated as one minus the normalized Shannon entropy of productive rearrangement frequencies. Only overrepresented clonotypes making up at least 0.05% of each patient's repertoire were included in the public clonotype analysis. Fewer than 15 age-matched healthy donor repertoires from immuneACCESS served as clonality controls. What TCRdb holds here is the immuneACCESS table cut down to in-frame rearrangements. Part of the clones is not present; checked against another copy, under half of the missing clones reflect an unresolved V gene, and the others are unexplained. V and J calls and clone size are given by that table; D and trimming were obtained from the DNA. In all, the sample holds 140,000 to 150,000 clones, and 76% of those were seen once. The ten most abundant clones make up just over 5% of the sample.

The TCR comes from a human donor with chronic lymphocytic leukemia. Material: PBMCs, obtained after 24 months of ibrutinib treatment.

The DNA sequence reads TGTGCCAGCAGCTTAGCGGGGCAGGGGAACACCGGGGAGCTGTTTTTT. Its protein product is CASSLAGQGNTGELFF. This chain joins TRBV7-2 to TRBJ2-2; the D gene is perhaps TRBD1, from 5 matching bases. CDR1 SGHTA and CDR2 FQGNSA are derived from the germline V gene. The CDR3 sequence holds 16 residues, the cysteine and phenylalanine included. Only the CDR3 DNA stays, 48 bases, in frame from base 1. Cut back by 0 bases and 1 base, the V and J ends lie 9 bases apart.